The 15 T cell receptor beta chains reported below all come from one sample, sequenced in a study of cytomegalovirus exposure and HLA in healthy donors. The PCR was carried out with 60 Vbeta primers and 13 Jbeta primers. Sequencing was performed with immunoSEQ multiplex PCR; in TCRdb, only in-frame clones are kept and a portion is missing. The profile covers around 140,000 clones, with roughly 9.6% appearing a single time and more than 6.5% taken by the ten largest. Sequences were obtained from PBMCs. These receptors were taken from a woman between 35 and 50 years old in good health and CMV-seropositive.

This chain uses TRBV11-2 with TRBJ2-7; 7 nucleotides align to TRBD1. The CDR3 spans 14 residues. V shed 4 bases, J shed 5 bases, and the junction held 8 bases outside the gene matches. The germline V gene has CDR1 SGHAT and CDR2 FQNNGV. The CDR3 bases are TGTGCCAGCAGCTCGCCAGACAGGGTTAACGAGCAGTACTTC. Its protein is CASSSPDRVNEQYF.

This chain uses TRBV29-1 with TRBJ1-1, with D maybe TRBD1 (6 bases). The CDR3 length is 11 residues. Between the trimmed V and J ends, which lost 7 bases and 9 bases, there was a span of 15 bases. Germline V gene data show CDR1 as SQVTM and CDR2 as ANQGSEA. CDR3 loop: CSAEGGLQAFF. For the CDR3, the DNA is TGCAGCGCTGAGGGGGGACTGCAAGCTTTCTTT.

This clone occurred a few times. DNA of the CDR3: TGTGCCATCAGTGCTAACACTGAAGCTTTCTTT. It encodes CAISANTEAFF. The rearrangement uses TRBV10-3 and TRBJ1-1; no clear D gene. Germline loops: CDR1 ENHRY, CDR2 SYGVKD. Trimming left V 4 bases short and J 2 bases short, with 2 bases between. CDR3 length: 11 residues.

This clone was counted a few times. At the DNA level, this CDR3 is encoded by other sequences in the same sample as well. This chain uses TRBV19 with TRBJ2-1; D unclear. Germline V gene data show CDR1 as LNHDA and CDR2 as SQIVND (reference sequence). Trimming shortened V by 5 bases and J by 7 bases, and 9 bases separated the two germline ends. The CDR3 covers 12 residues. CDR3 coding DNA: TGTGCCAGTAGTTTTAGTCTTAATGAGCAGTTCTTC. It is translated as CASSFSLNEQFF.

The CDR3 region is CASSQLPGQGDNEQFF. CDR3 bases: TGTGCCAGCAGCCAACTCCCGGGACAGGGAGACAATGAGCAGTTCTTC. This rearrangement joins TRBV21-1 to TRBJ2-1; the table's D call of TRBD1 was not tested on the DNA. TRBV21-1 is a documented pseudogene. The length of the CDR3 is 16 residues.

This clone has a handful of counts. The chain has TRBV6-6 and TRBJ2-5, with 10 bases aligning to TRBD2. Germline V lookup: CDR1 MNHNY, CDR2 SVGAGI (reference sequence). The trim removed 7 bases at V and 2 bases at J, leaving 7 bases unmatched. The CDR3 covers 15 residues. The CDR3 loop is CASTGGLAFQETQYF. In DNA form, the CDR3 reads TGTGCCAGCACGGGGGGACTAGCGTTTCAAGAGACCCAGTACTTC.

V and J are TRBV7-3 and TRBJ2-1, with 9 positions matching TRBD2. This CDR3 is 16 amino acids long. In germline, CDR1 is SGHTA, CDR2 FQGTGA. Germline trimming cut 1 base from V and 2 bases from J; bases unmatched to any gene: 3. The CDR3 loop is CASSLSGGGAYNEQFF. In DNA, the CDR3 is TGTGCCAGCAGCTTAAGTGGCGGGGGGGCCTACAATGAGCAGTTCTTC. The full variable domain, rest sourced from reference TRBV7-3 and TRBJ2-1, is GAGVSQTPSNKVTEKGKYVELRCDPISGHTALYWYRQSLGQGPEFLIYFQGTGAADDSGLPNDRFFAVRPEGSVSTLKIQRTERGDSAVYLCASSLSGGGAYNEQFFGPGTRLTVL.

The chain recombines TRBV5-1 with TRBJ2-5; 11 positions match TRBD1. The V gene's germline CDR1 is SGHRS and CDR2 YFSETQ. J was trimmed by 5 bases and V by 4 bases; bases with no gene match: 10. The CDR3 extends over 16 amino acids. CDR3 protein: CASSLGTGGLPETQYF. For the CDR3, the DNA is TGCGCCAGCAGCCTTGGGACAGGGGGTCTTCCGGAGACCCAGTACTTC.

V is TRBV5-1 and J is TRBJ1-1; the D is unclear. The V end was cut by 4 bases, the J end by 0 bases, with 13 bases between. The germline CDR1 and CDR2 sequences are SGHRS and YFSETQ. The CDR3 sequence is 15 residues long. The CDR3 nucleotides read TGCGCCAGCAGCGGCGGAGGACGGTTGAACACTGAAGCTTTCTTT. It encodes CASSGGGRLNTEAFF.

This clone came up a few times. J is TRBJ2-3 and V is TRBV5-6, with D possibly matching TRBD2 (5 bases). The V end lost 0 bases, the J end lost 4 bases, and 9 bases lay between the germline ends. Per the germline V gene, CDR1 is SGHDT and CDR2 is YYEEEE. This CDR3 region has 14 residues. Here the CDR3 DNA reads TGTGCCAGCAGCTTGGTAGGGAGCGCAGATACGCAGTATTTT. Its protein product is CASSLVGSADTQYF.

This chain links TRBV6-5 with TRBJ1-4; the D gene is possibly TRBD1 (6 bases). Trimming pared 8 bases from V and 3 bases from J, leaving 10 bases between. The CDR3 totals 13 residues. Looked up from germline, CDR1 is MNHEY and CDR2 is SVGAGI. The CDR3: CASSRGSNEKLFF. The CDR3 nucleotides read TGTGCCAGCTCCAGGGGTTCTAATGAAAAACTGTTTTTT.

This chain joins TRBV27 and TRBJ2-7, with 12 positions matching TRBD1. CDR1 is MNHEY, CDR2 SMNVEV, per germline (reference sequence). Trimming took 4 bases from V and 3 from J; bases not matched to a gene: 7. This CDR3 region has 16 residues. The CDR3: CASSSAGTGGVYEQYF. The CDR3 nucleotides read TGTGCCAGCAGTTCCGCCGGGACAGGGGGCGTCTACGAGCAGTACTTC.

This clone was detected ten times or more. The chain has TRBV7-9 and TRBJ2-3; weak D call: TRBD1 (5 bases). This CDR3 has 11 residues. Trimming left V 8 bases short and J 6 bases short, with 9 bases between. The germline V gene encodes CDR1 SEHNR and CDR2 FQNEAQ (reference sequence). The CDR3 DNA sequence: TGTGCCAGCTTTGGGGCCGATACGCAGTATTTT. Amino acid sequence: CASFGADTQYF. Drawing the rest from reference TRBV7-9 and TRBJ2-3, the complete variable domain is DTGVSQNPRHKITKRGQNVTFRCDPISEHNRLYWYRQTLGQGPEFLTYFQNEAQLEKSRLLSDRFSAERPKGSFSTLEIQRTEQGDSAMYLCASFGADTQYFGPGTRLTVL.

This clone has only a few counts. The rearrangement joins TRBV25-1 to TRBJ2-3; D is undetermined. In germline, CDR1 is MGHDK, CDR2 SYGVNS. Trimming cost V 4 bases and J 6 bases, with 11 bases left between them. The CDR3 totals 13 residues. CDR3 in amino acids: CASSAARVDTQYF. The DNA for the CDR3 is TGTGCCAGCAGTGCAGCACGGGTGGATACGCAGTATTTT.

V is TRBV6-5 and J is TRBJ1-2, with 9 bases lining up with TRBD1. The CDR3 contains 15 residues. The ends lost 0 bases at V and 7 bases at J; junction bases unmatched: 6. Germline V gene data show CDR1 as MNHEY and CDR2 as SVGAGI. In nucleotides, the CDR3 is TGTGCCAGCAGTTACTCGGACAGGGGCCTAGGTGGCTACACCTTC. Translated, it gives CASSYSDRGLGGYTF.